Shown below are 21 T cell receptor beta chains from a single sample sequenced in a study of cytomegalovirus exposure and HLA in healthy donors. This PCR relied on a set of 60 Vbeta primers and 13 Jbeta primers. Data came from immunoSEQ multiplex PCR; TCRdb stores just in-frame clones and leaves some out. The sample consists of 140,000 to 150,000 clones, approximately 84% of them appearing once. The sequencing sample was made of PBMCs. These receptors were collected from a woman aged 60-75 years in good health and CMV-seropositive.

The V call is TRBV6-6, the J call TRBJ2-3; 10 bases match TRBD2. Germline trimming cut 6 bases from V and 15 bases from J; bases unmatched to any gene: 12. The CDR3 sequence is 13 residues long. Looked up from germline, CDR1 is MNHNY and CDR2 is SVGAGI (reference sequence). The CDR3 spells CASSPALGTSAYF. CDR3 DNA sequence: TGTGCCAGCAGCCCCGCCCTCGGGACTAGCGCCTATTTT.

The CDR3 nucleotides are TGCAGCGTTGCCGGGACTAGCGGGAGGGCGGCCTACGAGCAGTACTTC. Translation: CSVAGTSGRAAYEQYF. This rearrangement joins TRBV29-1 to TRBJ2-7, with 16 nucleotides matching TRBD2. The CDR3 consists of 16 residues. Germline V gene data show CDR1 as SQVTM and CDR2 as ANQGSEA. V was pared by 4 bases and J by 2 bases, with 5 bases of the junction left unmatched.

V usage is TRBV2 and J usage is TRBJ2-7, with D perhaps matching TRBD1 (5 bases). Germline CDR1 and CDR2: SNHLY and FYNNEI. This CDR3 region has 12 residues. Deletions cut 5 bases from V and 7 bases from J, with 12 bases between. The CDR3, as DNA: TGTGCCAGCAGTTCACCAGGGTGGGAGCAGTACTTC. Amino acids: CASSSPGWEQYF.

The chain recombines TRBV6-1 with TRBJ2-3; D is undetermined. Trimming cost V 5 bases and J 6 bases, with 9 bases left between them. Germline loops: CDR1 MNHNS, CDR2 SASEGT. CDR3 length: 12 amino acids. CDR3 sequence reads: CASSPDLDTQYF. CDR3 DNA: TGTGCCAGCAGTCCAGACTTGGATACGCAGTATTTT.

V usage is TRBV7-2 and J usage is TRBJ1-2; no firm D call. Germline V gene lookup returns CDR1 SGHTA and CDR2 FQGNSA. Trimming removed 2 bases at V and 6 bases at J, with 10 bases between. The CDR3 totals 13 residues. The CDR3 is CASSLREGDGYTF. CDR3 coding DNA: TGTGCCAGCAGCTTACGGGAAGGTGATGGCTACACCTTC.

The chain links TRBV29-1 to TRBJ2-7; 7 bases agree with TRBD1. Germline values: CDR1 SQVTM, CDR2 ANQGSEA. The CDR3 spans 12 residues. Germline trimming cut 3 bases from V and 5 bases from J; bases unmatched to any gene: 4. CDR3 sequence: CSVDRTGDEQYF. DNA for the CDR3: TGCAGCGTTGATCGGACAGGTGACGAGCAGTACTTC.

The DNA of the CDR3 is TGTGCCTGGAGTCCCTATCGAGCCGGACAGGGAGTGACTGAAGCTTTCTTT. This gives the protein CAWSPYRAGQGVTEAFF. This sequence joins TRBV30 and TRBJ1-1; 8 nucleotides align to TRBD1. Germline assignment: CDR1 GTSNPN and CDR2 SVGIG (reference sequence). V was clipped by 2 bases and J by 5 bases; unmatched bases: 16. This CDR3 contains 17 residues.

Regarding this clone: A read error may account for a junction end that differs from germline. The chain uses TRBV10-3 and TRBJ2-7; D might be TRBD2 (5 bases). Germline CDR1 and CDR2: ENHRY and SYGVKD. The CDR3 sequence is 13 residues long. The CDR3 DNA follows: TGTGCCATCAGTGAGTCGAAGAGGGAGCCCGGTTTCTTC. It specifies CAISESKREPGFF.

The V call is TRBV19, the J call TRBJ2-6, with 8 bases matching TRBD2. The CDR3 consists of 15 residues. J gave up 0 bases and V 5 bases, and 0 bases lay outside the gene matches. Germline values: CDR1 LNHDA, CDR2 SQIVND (reference sequence). The CDR3 nucleotides read TGTGCCAGTAGTGGGACTAGCTCTGGGGCCAACGTCCTGACTTTC. Translated, it gives CASSGTSSGANVLTF.

The chain uses TRBV4-1 and TRBJ2-7; D remains ambiguous. This CDR3 spans 15 amino acids. The germline gives CDR1 MGHRA, CDR2 YSYEKL. Trimming left V 0 bases short and J 3 bases short, with 12 bases between. CDR3 sequence reads: CASSQDPRIVYEQYF. CDR3 coding DNA: TGCGCCAGCAGCCAAGATCCCCGTATAGTCTACGAGCAGTACTTC.

The V call is TRBV18, the J call TRBJ1-1; D ambiguous. This CDR3 is built from 14 residues. The V gene's germline CDR1 is KGHSH and CDR2 LQKENI. With 3 bases removed from V and 0 bases from J, the gap between germline ends came to 8 bases. CDR3 sequence reads: CASSPVSMNTEAFF. CDR3 sequence (DNA): TGTGCCAGCTCACCGGTCAGTATGAACACTGAAGCTTTCTTT.

This rearrangement joins TRBV7-8 to TRBJ2-7; a possible D gene is TRBD2 (5 bases). The CDR3 loop spans 15 amino acids. The V gene lost 8 bases and the J gene lost 0 bases, with 17 bases spanning the gap. Germline CDR1 is SGHVS and CDR2 is FQNEAQ. The CDR3 loop is CASGARGANSYEQYF. CDR3 nucleotide sequence: TGTGCCAGCGGCGCTCGGGGAGCTAACTCCTACGAGCAGTACTTC.

V usage is TRBV9 and J usage is TRBJ2-5; TRBD1 might be the D (6 bases). Trimming stripped 0 bases from V and 3 bases from J, with 12 bases between. Germline assignment: CDR1 SGDLS and CDR2 YYNGEE. This CDR3 contains 15 residues. The chain's CDR3 is CASSVGVGTKETQYF. The CDR3 DNA sequence: TGTGCCAGCAGCGTAGGGGTGGGGACAAAAGAGACCCAGTACTTC.

This chain joins TRBV4-2 and TRBJ2-5, with 9 bases that match TRBD2. This CDR3 has 16 residues. Trimming at V came to 0 bases and at J to 4 bases, leaving 6 bases not matched to a gene. The germline V gene has CDR1 LGHNA and CDR2 YNFKEQ. The CDR3 sequence is CASSQDSLAGLETQYF. CDR3 in DNA: TGTGCCAGCAGCCAAGATAGCCTAGCGGGATTAGAGACCCAGTACTTC.

The V and J genes are TRBV7-9 and TRBJ2-7; D remains unclear. Germline V gives CDR1 SEHNR, CDR2 FQNEAQ (reference sequence). The CDR3 contains 13 residues. V was clipped by 3 bases and J by 3 bases, with 9 bases between them. CDR3 sequence (DNA): TGTGCCAGCAGCTTGGCCAGAAACTACGAGCAGTACTTC. It specifies CASSLARNYEQYF.

J is TRBJ2-3 and V is TRBV27; a possible D gene is TRBD2 (5 bases). CDR3 length: 15 amino acids. Germline CDR1 is MNHEY and CDR2 is SMNVEV (reference sequence). The V and J ends lost 4 bases and 2 bases respectively, with 13 bases between them. CDR3 DNA sequence: TGTGCCAGCAGTTCGTCCTTGGAGGACACAGATACGCAGTATTTT. It specifies CASSSSLEDTDTQYF.

The chain joins TRBV10-3 to TRBJ2-5, with 10 bases matching TRBD2. Germline V gene sequence: CDR1 ENHRY, CDR2 SYGVKD. After removal of 10 bases from V and 3 bases from J, the junction contained 8 bases not matched to a gene. This CDR3 is built from 14 residues. CDR3 residues: CATTSGRAEETQYF. CDR3 nucleotides: TGTGCCACCACAAGCGGGAGGGCCGAAGAGACCCAGTACTTC.

CDR3 sequence: CASGGQGATAHKPQHF. CDR3 nucleotides: TGTGCCAGCGGCGGACAGGGGGCAACTGCCCATAAGCCCCAGCATTTT. The chain uses TRBV2 and TRBJ1-5; 11 nucleotides align to TRBD1. CDR1 and CDR2 from the germline V gene are SNHLY and FYNNEI. This CDR3 contains 16 residues. V was clipped by 8 bases and J by 8 bases; unmatched bases: 14.

The J gene is TRBJ1-1, the V gene TRBV11-3, with D possibly matching TRBD1 (5 bases). Germline assignment: CDR1 SGHNT and CDR2 YENEEA. This CDR3 region has 12 residues. Trimming took off 4 bases at V and 4 bases at J, with 7 bases between the two ends. CDR3 residues: CASSSRVTEAFF. In DNA, the CDR3 is TGTGCCAGCAGCTCCAGGGTCACTGAAGCTTTCTTT.

This clone was detected once. This chain links TRBV7-3 with TRBJ2-2, with 8 nucleotides matching TRBD2. With 2 bases clipped from V and 8 bases from J, the junction kept 7 bases outside the gene matches. Germline values: CDR1 SGHTA, CDR2 FQGTGA. The CDR3 runs to 15 residues. CDR3 coding DNA: TGTGCCAGCAGCTTAGCGGGAGGTCTTCCGGGGGAGCTGTTTTTT. Its protein is CASSLAGGLPGELFF.

The gene calls are TRBV7-2 and TRBJ2-2; tentative D call: TRBD1 (6 bases). V lost 0 bases and J lost 4, with 9 bases in between. The CDR3 is 15 residues long. In germline, CDR1 is SGHTA, CDR2 FQGNSA. Here the CDR3 reads CASSLAGTTTGELFF. Written as DNA, the CDR3 is TGTGCCAGCAGCTTAGCCGGGACAACCACCGGGGAGCTGTTTTTT.